This TCR beta chain was obtained from a study of blood T cell repertoires in COVID-19 (dated by TCRdb to the early 2020s). Looking at the study overall: Samples covering the acute and convalescent phases of COVID-19 were provided by collaborators in the United States, Italy and Spain. Subjects who had been exposed to COVID-19, were actively infected with it, or had recovered from it provided the deeply sampled blood TCRbeta repertoires that made up the dataset. A de-identified subject ID, COVID-19 status, age in years and sex were almost always included in the sample metadata. The prospective study material was composed of cDNA or gDNA derived from T cells, B-cell-depleted T cells, or PBMCs. A freely available public database, intended as a resource for researchers studying the immune response to SARS-CoV-2, is where the repertoires were released. HLA class I and class II types, where available, came from metadata supplied by the sample provider rather than from assay-based typing. Samples were obtained from the ongoing ImmuneRACE study (first 160 participants) and from about 1,300 subjects provided by 6 global collaborators. What the study reported, not specific to this receptor: The amount of clinical and demographic metadata varied by source and participant and was provided uncurated.

Participants in the prospective study were enrolled through a virtual design, were aged roughly 18 to 100 years, and lived in roughly 25 United States geographic areas. In the prospective study, cohorts were assigned on the basis of participant-reported clinical history obtained from a screening survey and a study questionnaire. Recovered participants in ImmuneRACE Cohort 3 were defined as having two consecutive negative NP/OP PCR tests, clearance from a healthcare professional, or resolution of symptoms. In the prospective study, mobile phlebotomists collected whole blood, serum and a nasopharyngeal or oropharyngeal swab from each participant. Additional blood draws and questionnaires over an approximately 2-month period could optionally be provided by prospective study participants. Blood samples from the prospective study were shipped frozen or at room temperature prior to DNA extraction. TCRbeta CDR3 regions were amplified from genomic DNA by means of the immunoSEQ Assay, a bias-controlled multiplex PCR. The original methods were these. Nucleated cell counts per sample were estimated from amplification of reference gene primers within the assay. To quantify the absolute abundance of each unique TCRbeta CDR3 rearrangement, sequence reads were collapsed and filtered. For each sample, productive Simpson clonality was calculated as the square root of Simpson's diversity index over productive rearrangements. The table comes from immuneACCESS by way of TCRdb, which keeps in-frame sequences with V and J called. Part of the clones is missing from these tables; in studies checked, under half for an unresolved V gene and the rest for unknown reasons. Clone size and V and J calls were adopted from that table, with D and trimming inferred from the DNA. This sample is represented by around 260,000 clones; 75% to 90% of them were singletons. Clones ranked in the top ten supply more than 4% of the sample.

Based on the germline V gene (reference sequence), the CDR1 and CDR2 sequences are LNHDA and SQIVND. V is clipped by 3 bases and J by 2 bases, and the sequence between their germline boundaries is 8 bases long. The CDR3 contains 13 residues, cysteine and phenylalanine counted. Only the CDR3 portion is preserved as DNA: 39 bases, with reading frame beginning at the first base. As to this clone: This clone's antigen is unknown. No base quality information exists; no much larger clone differs at one position.

The sequencing input was PBMCs or T cells enriched from blood (not recorded which). The chain is made from TRBV19 and TRBJ2-7; no D gene can be assigned with confidence. The source of this sequence is a woman in her twenties or thirties who had recovered from COVID-19. This receptor has the CDR3 CASSMAGTYEQYF. The DNA sequence is as follows: TGTGCCAGTAGTATGGCAGGAACCTACGAGCAGTACTTC. Reference TRBV19 and TRBJ2-7 proteins supply the regions before and after the CDR3; the full variable domain is: DGGITQSPKYLFRKEGQNVTLSCEQNLNHDAMYWYRQDPGQGLRLIYYSQIVNDFQKGDIAEGYSVSREKKESFPLTVTSAQKNPTAFYLCASSMAGTYEQYFGPGTRLTVT.